A single T cell receptor (beta chain) is shown here with its context. The data were produced by immunoSEQ multiplex PCR, yet TCRdb's version contains in-frame clones alone and is incomplete. The top ten clones hold about 15% of a sample with about 220,000 clones, about 90% of them seen once. V lost 0 bases and J 3 bases, leaving 14 bases between the germline ends. This CDR3 region has 16 residues. From germline, CDR1 is SGDLS and CDR2 YYNGEE. These data originate in a study of blood T cell repertoires in COVID-19. This receptor was obtained from a man aged 30 to 39 who had been exposed to COVID-19. Sequenced material: PBMCs or T cells enriched from blood (not recorded which). The chain links TRBV9 to TRBJ2-3, with D possibly being TRBD2 (7 bases). The CDR3 region is CASSVEWGGPTDTQYF. The CDR3 DNA reads TGTGCCAGCAGCGTAGAATGGGGGGGGCCAACAGATACGCAGTATTTT. Full variable domain (rest looked up from reference TRBV9 and TRBJ2-3): DSGVTQTPKHLITATGQRVTLRCSPRSGDLSVYWYQQSLDQGLQFLIQYYNGEERAKGNILERFSAQQFPDLHSELNLSSLELGDSALYFCASSVEWGGPTDTQYFGPGTRLTVL.